These 3 T cell receptor beta chains were all obtained from the same sample, sequenced in a study of shared clonotypes between healthy human individuals. Clones were read by immunoSEQ multiplex PCR, and TCRdb kept only the in-frame ones, dropping some. Of about 1 million clones in the sample, 65% to 80% were seen once. The sequenced sample consisted of memory CD4+ T cells sorted from blood. Subset given: CD45RA-negative fraction. The origin of the receptors is a man aged 18 to 29 in good health.

The genes are TRBV4-1 and TRBJ1-2; the D gene is possibly TRBD1 (5 bases). This CDR3 is built from 15 residues. Deletions cut 4 bases from V and 4 bases from J, with 16 bases between. Per germline, CDR1 MGHRA and CDR2 YSYEKL. CDR3 sequence (DNA): TGCGCCAGCAGCCTTGGACACCCAGGAGCCTATGGCTACACCTTC. Translated, it gives CASSLGHPGAYGYTF.

This rearrangement joins TRBV2 to TRBJ1-2; tentatively, D is TRBD1 (5 bases). The CDR3 consists of 14 residues. Trimming cost V 6 bases and J 2 bases, with 13 bases left between them. From germline, CDR1 is SNHLY and CDR2 FYNNEI. CDR3 in amino acids: CASRITGTNYGYTF. CDR3 DNA: TGTGCCAGCAGGATTACAGGAACCAACTATGGCTACACCTTC. The variable domain in full, with the rest retrieved from reference TRBV2 and TRBJ1-2, is EPEVTQTPSHQVTQMGQEVILRCVPISNHLYFYWYRQILGQKVEFLVSFYNNEISEKSEIFDDQFSVERPDGSNFTLKIRSTKLEDSAMYFCASRITGTNYGYTFGSGTRLTVV.

The chain combines TRBV5-6 with TRBJ1-6, with 7 bases identical to TRBD1. Germline V gene data show CDR1 as SGHDT and CDR2 as YYEEEE. There are 15 residues in the CDR3. Trimming at V came to 4 bases and at J to 7 bases, leaving 8 bases not matched to a gene. CDR3: CASSLGQYPNSPLHF. CDR3 nucleotides: TGTGCCAGCAGCCTGGGACAGTATCCGAATTCACCCCTCCACTTT.